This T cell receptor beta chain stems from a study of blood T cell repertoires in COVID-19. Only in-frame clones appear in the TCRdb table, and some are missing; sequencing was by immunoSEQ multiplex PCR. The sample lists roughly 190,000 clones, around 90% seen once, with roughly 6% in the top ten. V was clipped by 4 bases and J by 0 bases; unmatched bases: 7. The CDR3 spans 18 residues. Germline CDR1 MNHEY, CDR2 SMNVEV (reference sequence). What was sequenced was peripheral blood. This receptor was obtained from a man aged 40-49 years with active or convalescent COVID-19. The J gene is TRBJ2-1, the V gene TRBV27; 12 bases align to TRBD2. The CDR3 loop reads CASSSIRTSGTSYNEQFF. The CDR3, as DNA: TGTGCCAGCAGTTCCATCAGGACTAGCGGGACCTCCTACAATGAGCAGTTCTTC.